Each of the 27 T cell receptor beta chains below was sequenced from the same sample in a study of tissue T cells after allogeneic stem cell transplantation. Time point: mouse harvest day 7 after allogeneic transplant. Each mouse received 10^7 T-cell-depleted marrow cells plus 10^6 splenic CD5+ T cells by tail vein. Generated by immunoSEQ multiplex PCR, the TCRdb table keeps only in-frame clones and is missing some. This table has some 3,200 clones, roughly 52% appearing once. Sequenced sample: gut tissue. These receptors were taken from a female BALB/c mouse given C57BL/6 T cells with graft-versus-host disease after an allogeneic hematopoietic cell transplant.

Worth noting for this clone: At one end, the junction sequence differs from germline, possibly due to a read error. The genes are named according to mouse. The CDR3 end falls 1 residue outside the read, so it is completed with the germline J gene. The gene calls are TRBV29 and TRBJ1-1; D is perhaps TRBD1 (6 bases). This CDR3 is 12 amino acids long. The V gene's germline CDR1 is MSHET and CDR2 SYDVDS. CDR3 residues: CAGRGQNTEVFF. The sequenced CDR3 bases are TGTGCTGGCAGGGGACAAAACACAGAAGTCTTC. Full variable domain (outside the CDR3, taken from reference TRBV29 and TRBJ1-1): DMKVTQMPRYLIKRMGENVLLECGQDMSHETMYWYRQDPGLGLQLIYISYDVDSNSEGDIPKGYRVSRKKREHFSLILDSAKTNQTSVYFCAGRGQNTEVFFGKGTRLTVV.

In the case of this clone: The gene names here belong to mouse. The read ends 1 residue early relative to the CDR3; the germline J gene fills the gap. The rearrangement links TRBV23 to TRBJ1-1; TRBD1, the table's D call, was not compared with the DNA. Germline V gene data show CDR1 as KGHTA and CDR2 as FQNQQP. CDR3 length: 11 amino acids. CDR3 bases read: TGCTCCAGCAGTCGACAAACAGAAGTCTTC. Its protein product is CSSSRQTEVF. In full, the CDR3 is CSSSRQTEVFF.

Only a few counts were recorded for this clone. Gene names follow the mouse nomenclature. Read data end 1 residue before the CDR3 end; the end is taken from the germline J gene. This rearrangement joins TRBV26 to TRBJ1-4; a weak D match, TRBD1 (6 bases). The CDR3 loop spans 15 amino acids. Germline loops: CDR1 KGHPV, CDR2 FQNQEV (reference sequence). Trimming cost V 3 bases and J 0 bases, with 8 bases left between them. The CDR3 DNA, read in part, is TGTGCCAGCAGTCTCACAGGGTTTTCCAACGAAAGATTATTT. As protein: CASSLTGFSNERLF. The entire CDR3 sequence reads CASSLTGFSNERLFF. The full variable domain, in which reference TRBV26 and TRBJ1-4 provide the parts outside the CDR3, is NSKVIQTPRYLVKGQGQKAKMRCIPEKGHPVVFWYQQNKNNEFKFLINFQNQEVLQQIDMTEKRFSAECPSNSPCSLEIQSSEAGDSALYLCASSLTGFSNERLFFGHGTKLSVL.

About this clone: The genes and germline here are from mouse. The CDR3 end lies 1 residue beyond the end of the read and is filled in from the germline J gene. This chain joins TRBV26 and TRBJ2-4; 9 nucleotides align to TRBD2. In germline, CDR1 is KGHPV, CDR2 FQNQEV (reference sequence). Trimming cost V 2 bases and J 0 bases; bases outside gene matches: 3. This CDR3 is built from 16 residues. CDR3 protein: CASSLGTGSSQNTLYF. Partial CDR3 DNA: TGTGCCAGCAGTCTGGGGACTGGGTCTAGTCAAAACACCTTGTAC.

A remark on this clone: Gene names refer to mouse genes. The read gets to within 1 residue of the CDR3 end, and the germline J gene fills in the rest. The gene calls are TRBV17 and TRBJ1-1; no clear D. The CDR3 totals 12 residues. In germline, CDR1 is MNHDT, CDR2 YYDKIL. Trimming removed 1 base from V and 5 bases from J, with 5 bases in between. CDR3 in amino acids: CASSRVQTEVFF. The DNA read from the CDR3 is TGTGCTAGCAGTAGAGTGCAGACAGAAGTCTTC.

Details on this clone: Mouse names are used for the genes. The CDR3 end is not reached by the read, which stops 1 residue before it; the germline J gene fills it in. This sequence joins TRBV12-1 and TRBJ2-7; no clear D. V dropped 0 bases and J dropped 4 bases, with 6 bases sitting between them. Germline lookup yields CDR1 SGHSN and CDR2 HYEKVE. The CDR3 is 12 residues long. The CDR3 bases that were read are TGTGCCAGCTCTCTCGAGGGTTATGAACAGTAC. It yields the protein CASSLEGYEQY. The entire CDR3 protein is CASSLEGYEQYF.

With regard to this clone: Gene and germline names: mouse. The DNA ends 1 residue before the CDR3 does, and the rest of the CDR3 is filled in from the germline J gene. The chain uses TRBV26 and TRBJ2-7; D remains ambiguous. CDR3 size: 13 residues. V lost 4 bases and J 0 bases, leaving 7 bases between the germline ends. Germline CDR1 and CDR2: KGHPV and FQNQEV (reference sequence). The chain's CDR3 is CASSRARSYEQYF. CDR3 DNA (partial): TGTGCCAGCAGTCGGGCACGCTCCTATGAACAGTAC.

Notes on this clone: All gene names here are mouse names. The read falls 1 residue short of the CDR3 end, and the missing part is taken from the germline J gene. The chain joins TRBV17 to TRBJ2-1; D may be TRBD2 (7 bases). Germline V gene sequence: CDR1 MNHDT, CDR2 YYDKIL. V lost 3 bases, J lost 7 bases, and 10 bases lay in between. CDR3 length equals 13 residues. The CDR3 DNA, read in part, is TGTGCTAGCAGTAGGATGGGGGGCGCTGAGCAGTTC. Its protein is CASSRMGGAEQF. The CDR3, in full, reads CASSRMGGAEQFF.

This clone was counted a few times. Gene names are mouse gene names. The read ends 1 residue shy of where the CDR3 ends; the end is completed using the germline J gene. This chain uses TRBV12-1 with TRBJ1-4, with 7 bases lining up with TRBD1. Per the germline V gene, CDR1 is SGHSN and CDR2 is HYEKVE. This CDR3 has 15 amino acids. The V and J ends lost 0 bases and 5 bases, in that order; junction bases with no gene match: 5. The sequenced CDR3 bases are TGTGCCAGCTCTCTCGGAGACAGGGTAAACGAAAGATTATTT. It encodes CASSLGDRVNERLF. From start to end, the CDR3 is CASSLGDRVNERLFF.

Note on this clone: The genes are named according to mouse. The observed sequence ends 1 residue before the CDR3 terminus, with the missing tail filled in from the germline J gene. The J gene is TRBJ2-7, the V gene TRBV26; D assignment may be TRBD1 or TRBD2 (6 bases each). The CDR3 is 11 amino acids. With 2 bases removed from V and 7 bases from J, the gap between germline ends came to 6 bases. The germline gives CDR1 KGHPV, CDR2 FQNQEV (reference sequence). The CDR3 region is CASSLGGEQYF. CDR3 DNA (partial): TGTGCCAGCAGTCTGGGGGGCGAACAGTAC.

With respect to this clone: Gene names follow the mouse nomenclature. The read ends 1 residue shy of where the CDR3 ends; the end is completed using the germline J gene. The identical CDR3 is also encoded by other nucleotide sequences in the sample. The chain uses TRBV26 and TRBJ2-5; D is ambiguous. The germline gives CDR1 KGHPV, CDR2 FQNQEV (reference sequence). This CDR3 is built from 13 residues. V was pared by 2 bases and J by 6 bases, with 9 bases between. The sequenced CDR3 bases are TGTGCCAGCAGTCTGGGGAGCCAGGACACCCAGTAC. This encodes CASSLGSQDTQY. The entire CDR3 protein is CASSLGSQDTQYF.

Regarding this clone: Mouse gene names and germline throughout. The sequence runs out 1 residue before the end of the CDR3; the remainder is reconstructed from the germline J gene. The chain combines TRBV26 with TRBJ1-4; 12 bases align to TRBD1. From germline, CDR1 is KGHPV and CDR2 FQNQEV (reference sequence). This CDR3 spans 16 amino acids. Losses at the gene ends were 6 bases for V and 7 bases for J; bases not matched to a gene: 9. The CDR3 bases that were read are TGTGCCAGCAGGACCGGGACAGGGGGCAGAGGCGAAAGATTATTT. This translates into CASRTGTGGRGERLF. The complete CDR3 protein is CASRTGTGGRGERLFF.

A remark on this clone: Mouse gene names and germline throughout. Read coverage stops 1 residue before the CDR3 terminus; the germline J gene supplies the remainder. V is TRBV26 and J is TRBJ1-5; 8 bases match TRBD1. Germline V gene lookup returns CDR1 KGHPV and CDR2 FQNQEV (reference sequence). This CDR3 is built from 14 residues. Losses at the gene ends were 2 bases for V and 3 bases for J; bases not matched to a gene: 0. The CDR3 protein is CASSLTGGNQAPLF. Partial CDR3 DNA: TGTGCCAGCAGTCTGACAGGGGGCAACCAGGCTCCGCTT.

Points on this clone: Gene names and germline refer to mouse. With the read ending 1 residue before the CDR3 end, the germline J gene is used to fill in that end. This rearrangement joins TRBV26 to TRBJ1-6, with 7 bases matching TRBD1. TRBJ1-6 is an open reading frame whose function is uncertain. Trimming took 1 base from V and 7 from J; bases not matched to a gene: 7. CDR1 is KGHPV and CDR2 is FQNQEV in the germline V gene (reference sequence). The CDR3 contains 16 residues. The part of the CDR3 DNA that was read is TGTGCCAGCAGTCTGTTTGAGGGGGCAGGGAATTCGCCCCTCTAC. It encodes CASSLFEGAGNSPLY. The whole CDR3 protein reads CASSLFEGAGNSPLYF.

As to this clone: Genes and germline come from the mouse. The read halts 1 residue ahead of the CDR3 end, with the missing end drawn from the germline J gene. The chain combines TRBV26 with TRBJ1-1; D gene ambiguous. The CDR3 length is 13 residues. Germline CDR1 KGHPV, CDR2 FQNQEV (reference sequence). The V end was cut by 6 bases, the J end by 0 bases, with 8 bases between. This chain's CDR3 is CASSPPANTEVFF. CDR3 DNA (partial): TGTGCCAGCAGCCCCCCGGCAAACACAGAAGTCTTC.

This clone occurred once. These gene names are mouse names. The CDR3 end falls 1 residue outside the read, so it is completed with the germline J gene. The rearrangement uses TRBV16 and TRBJ2-4; TRBD2 agrees at 14 bases. CDR1 and CDR2 (germline): SGHSA, FRNQAP. The V segment lost 2 bases and the J segment 1 base; nucleotides outside the gene matches: 2. CDR3 length: 17 residues. The DNA read from the CDR3 is TGTGCAAGCAGCTTAAGGGACTGGGGGGGCGGTCAAAACACCTTGTAC. It translates to CASSLRDWGGGQNTLY. The entire CDR3 sequence reads CASSLRDWGGGQNTLYF.

About this clone itself: Germline and genes: mouse. The read falls 1 residue short of the CDR3 end, and the missing part is taken from the germline J gene. The chain combines TRBV4 with TRBJ1-6; D is perhaps TRBD1 (6 bases). TRBJ1-6 carries the ORF label, with uncertain function. CDR1 LGHDT and CDR2 YNNKQL come from the germline V gene (reference sequence). The CDR3 length is 16 residues. Trimming took 3 bases from V and 1 from J, leaving 10 bases between them. This chain's CDR3 is CASSYSGQSYNSPLYF. CDR3 DNA (partial): TGTGCCAGCAGCTACTCAGGACAGTCCTATAATTCGCCCCTCTAC.

As to this clone: Gene names and germline match the mouse. Coverage ceases 1 residue before the CDR3 finishes, and the germline J gene fills in the end. This rearrangement joins TRBV26 to TRBJ2-7; D call uncertain. CDR3 length: 11 amino acids. The V end lost 1 base, the J end lost 3 bases, and 1 base lay between the germline ends. Germline loops: CDR1 KGHPV, CDR2 FQNQEV (reference sequence). The CDR3 loop reads CASSLYYEQYF. The covered CDR3 bases are TGTGCCAGCAGTCTGTACTATGAACAGTAC.

A word on this clone: Gene names are mouse gene names. The read ends 1 residue before the CDR3 terminus; that terminus is restored from the germline J gene. J is TRBJ2-4 and V is TRBV26; 7 bases map to TRBD1. CDR3 length: 13 residues. V dropped 5 bases and J dropped 7; count of bases not matched to a gene: 6. The germline CDR1 and CDR2 sequences are KGHPV and FQNQEV (reference sequence). CDR3 DNA (partial): TGTGCCAGCAGTACAGGGGTTGGGGACACCTTGTAC. Translating gives CASSTGVGDTLY. The whole CDR3 sequence reads CASSTGVGDTLYF.

Comment on this clone: The germline and genes are mouse ones. The CDR3 goes on 1 residue after the read ends, and that part is filled in from the germline J gene. This chain links TRBV3 with TRBJ1-3; TRBD1 is a possible D gene (5 bases). The germline CDR1 and CDR2 sequences are SNHLY and FYNGKV (reference sequence). The V gene lost 5 bases and the J gene lost 5 bases, with 13 bases spanning the gap. CDR3 length equals 14 residues. CDR3 amino acids: CASSPQGGRNTLYF. CDR3 DNA, as far as it was read: TGTGCCAGCAGCCCTCAGGGAGGTAGAAATACGCTCTAT.

Regarding this clone: Gene and germline names: mouse. The CDR3 is cut off 1 residue early in the read; its end comes from the germline J gene. The chain uses TRBV26 and TRBJ1-2; D might be TRBD1 (6 bases). Germline CDR1 is KGHPV and CDR2 is FQNQEV (reference sequence). Trimming took 4 bases from V and 4 from J, leaving 10 bases between them. This CDR3 spans 13 amino acids. CDR3 loop: CASSPTGSSDYTF. The part of the CDR3 DNA that was read is TGTGCCAGCAGTCCGACAGGCTCCTCCGACTACACC.

Comments on this clone: Gene and germline names: mouse. Read data end 1 residue before the CDR3 end; the end is taken from the germline J gene. The J gene is TRBJ2-5, the V gene TRBV16; a weak D match, TRBD2 (5 bases). Looked up from germline, CDR1 is SGHSA and CDR2 is FRNQAP. The germline V and J ends were trimmed by 1 base and 3 bases, with 8 bases remaining between them. The CDR3 sequence is 14 residues long. The CDR3 here is CASSLVWGQDTQYF. The sequenced part of the CDR3 DNA is TGTGCAAGCAGCTTAGTTTGGGGACAAGACACCCAGTAC. Combining the CDR3 with reference TRBV16 and TRBJ2-5 gives the whole variable domain NAGVIQTPRHKVTGKGQEATLWCEPISGHSAVFWYRQTIVQGLEFLTYFRNQAPIDDSGMPKERFSAQMPNQSHSTLKIQSTQPQDSAVYLCASSLVWGQDTQYFGPGTRLLVL.

This clone occurred once. Any gene name here is a mouse gene name. The read gets to within 1 residue of the CDR3 end, and the germline J gene fills in the rest. J is TRBJ1-1 and V is TRBV13-3; D might be TRBD1 (5 bases). This CDR3 contains 12 residues. Looked up from germline, CDR1 is NNHDY and CDR2 is SYVADS. Trimming left V 0 bases short and J 5 bases short, with 5 bases between. CDR3 DNA, as far as it was read: TGTGCCAGCAGTGATGCAGGGACAGAAGTCTTC. Residues: CASSDAGTEVF. The entire CDR3 reads CASSDAGTEVFF.

Worth noting for this clone: Genes here carry mouse names. The read ends 1 residue before the CDR3 terminus; that terminus is restored from the germline J gene. The genes are TRBV26 and TRBJ2-4; D call uncertain. V shed 0 bases and J shed 0 bases, with 4 bases lying between them. CDR3 length: 14 residues. Germline-derived CDR1 and CDR2 are KGHPV and FQNQEV (reference sequence). The sequenced part of the CDR3 DNA is TGTGCCAGCAGTCTGTCGAATAGTCAAAACACCTTGTAC. Its protein product is CASSLSNSQNTLY. The full CDR3 protein reads CASSLSNSQNTLYF.

Points on this clone: The listed genes are named as in mouse. The CDR3 end falls 1 residue outside the read, so it is completed with the germline J gene. The chain uses TRBV13-1 and TRBJ2-2, with a weak D call TRBD1 (6 bases). Trimming shortened V by 6 bases and J by 1 base, and 7 bases separated the two germline ends. The CDR3 runs 13 residues. The germline V gene encodes CDR1 NSHNY and CDR2 SYGAGN. The covered CDR3 bases are TGTGCCAGCATACAGGGAAACACCGGGCAGCTCTAC. Translation gives CASIQGNTGQLY. The whole CDR3 sequence is CASIQGNTGQLYF.

In the case of this clone: Gene and germline names: mouse. The CDR3 extends 1 residue past the end of the read, so its final part is completed from the germline J gene. V gene TRBV20 combines with J gene TRBJ2-2; 10 nucleotides align to TRBD2. The junction had 4 bases not matched to a gene; V was cut back by 5 bases and J by 4 bases. Germline V CDR1 and CDR2: GFQATS, STVNSAI. The CDR3 spans 14 residues. The sequenced CDR3 bases are TGTGGTGCTTGGACTGGGGGTACCACCGGGCAGCTCTAC. It translates to CGAWTGGTTGQLY. From start to end, the CDR3 is CGAWTGGTTGQLYF.

Turning to this clone: All gene names here are mouse names. The read ends 1 residue shy of where the CDR3 ends; the end is completed using the germline J gene. This sequence joins TRBV16 and TRBJ2-2; 11 bases line up with TRBD2. V was pared by 6 bases and J by 1 base, with 7 bases of the junction left unmatched. The CDR3 extends over 17 amino acids. Germline lookup yields CDR1 SGHSA and CDR2 FRNQAP. The chain's CDR3 is CASRPQTGGVNTGQLYF. Incomplete CDR3 DNA: TGTGCAAGCAGACCTCAGACTGGGGGGGTAAACACCGGGCAGCTCTAC.